This TCR beta chain derives from a study of graft-versus-host responses after intestinal transplantation. Across the study: Every transplant recipient was induced with anti-thymocyte globulin, then maintained on tacrolimus and steroids for about 3 years. Regarding the study as a whole: Where graft-donor T cell macrochimerism was present, patients had high graft-versus-host to host-versus-graft clonal ratios in allografts.

This clone came up once. What it recognizes is unknown. The V gene lost 1 base and the J gene lost 4 bases, with 7 bases spanning the gap. This CDR3 has 13 residues. Per the germline V gene, CDR1 is SGHVS and CDR2 is FNYEAQ. Profiling relied on immunoSEQ multiplex PCR, and the TCRdb table lists in-frame clones only, not all of them. The sample lists about 100,000 clones; about 89% were seen once. J is TRBJ1-1 and V is TRBV7-6; the D gene is possibly TRBD1 (5 bases). The source was unstimulated CD8+ T cells sorted from spleen or lymph node cells, collected before intestinal transplant. This TCR was sampled from a human donor who received an intestinal transplant. The CDR3: CASSLGGATEAFF. The DNA of the CDR3 is TGTGCCAGCAGCTTAGGAGGGGCCACTGAAGCTTTCTTT.